Listed here are 31 T cell receptor beta chains from one sample, sequenced in a study of monozygotic twins with inflammatory bowel disease. For each CDR3 protein, TCRdb gives one entry from its re-call of the 5' RACE reads, without DNA. The table lists approximately 160,000 distinct CDR3 sequences. Source material: blood. The receptors stem from a human donor with ulcerative colitis or Crohn's disease, or a healthy co-twin of an affected twin (not recorded which).

The chain employs TRBV5-1 and TRBJ2-1; absent DNA, TCRdb's TRBD2 call cannot be checked. The length of the CDR3 is 15 residues. Germline CDR1 is SGHRS and CDR2 is YFSETQ. CDR3 residues: CASSVTGGHYNEQFF.

The chain links TRBV13 to TRBJ2-3. CDR1 and CDR2 (germline): PRHDT, FYEKMQ (reference sequence). The CDR3 consists of 16 residues. The CDR3 sequence is CASSSTLLGDTDTQYF.

The CDR3 sequence is CSASPGQGRGYGYTF. V usage is TRBV20-1 and J usage is TRBJ1-2; TCRdb reports TRBD1, a call that lacks DNA to check it against. Per germline, CDR1 DFQATT and CDR2 SNEGSKA (reference sequence). The length of the CDR3 is 15 residues.

The CDR3: CASSPYQGRDEQFF. This rearrangement joins TRBV11-3 to TRBJ2-1; without DNA, the TCRdb call of TRBD1 cannot be checked. This CDR3 spans 14 amino acids. The germline V gene encodes CDR1 SGHNT and CDR2 YENEEA. Drawing the rest from reference TRBV11-3 and TRBJ2-1, the complete variable domain is EAGVVQSPRYKIIEKKQPVAFWCNPISGHNTLYWYLQNLGQGPELLIRYENEEAVDDSQLPKDRFSAERLKGVDSTLKIQPAELGDSAVYLCASSPYQGRDEQFFGPGTRLTVL.

The chain combines TRBV27 with TRBJ2-3; as DNA is missing, the TRBD1 call by TCRdb cannot be tested. The CDR3 consists of 18 residues. Germline V gene sequence: CDR1 MNHEY, CDR2 SMNVEV (reference sequence). The CDR3 loop is CASSLDRSFSTSTDTQYF.

V usage is TRBV3-1 and J usage is TRBJ2-7. The CDR3 extends over 13 amino acids. CDR1 is LGHDT, CDR2 YNNKEL, per germline (reference sequence). CDR3 region: CASSQLGFYEQYF.

The CDR3 reads CSGPRGYNEQFF. The V gene is TRBV20-1, the J gene TRBJ2-1; TCRdb outputs TRBD2, but without DNA this stays unchecked. The CDR3 consists of 12 residues. In germline, CDR1 is DFQATT, CDR2 SNEGSKA (reference sequence).

The chain links TRBV15 to TRBJ2-5. CDR1 and CDR2 (germline): LNHNV, YYDKDF (reference sequence). The CDR3 runs 14 residues. CDR3 sequence: CATSRRNSQETQYF.

The chain recombines TRBV10-1 with TRBJ1-2; TCRdb indicates TRBD1, and absent DNA this call remains unverified. The CDR3 extends over 13 amino acids. Looked up from germline, CDR1 is WNHNN and CDR2 is SYGVQD (reference sequence). CDR3: CASSDRTGSGYTF.

The rearrangement links TRBV7-9 to TRBJ2-7. CDR1 SEHNR and CDR2 FQNEAQ come from the germline V gene (reference sequence). The CDR3 contains 13 residues. This CDR3 reads CASSPQGPYEQYF.

The rearrangement links TRBV28 to TRBJ2-1; the D call of TRBD1 rests on TCRdb alone, since no DNA is present to check it. The CDR3 is 13 residues long. The germline V gene has CDR1 MDHEN and CDR2 SYDVKM. The CDR3: CASSLPYRTGGVF.

V gene TRBV20-1 combines with J gene TRBJ2-7; lacking DNA, the TRBD1 call made by TCRdb goes unchecked. CDR1 is DFQATT, CDR2 SNEGSKA, per germline (reference sequence). This CDR3 spans 15 amino acids. CDR3 region: CSASPGTQETYEQYF.

This CDR3 is CASSLMQGIYNEQFF. V is TRBV7-3 and J is TRBJ2-1; TCRdb calls TRBD1, which cannot be checked without DNA. Per the germline V gene, CDR1 is SGHTA and CDR2 is FQGTGA. The CDR3 sequence is 15 residues long.

The CDR3 loop reads CASSFAIGANTGELFF. V gene TRBV11-2 combines with J gene TRBJ2-2; no DNA is available, so the TRBD2 call from TCRdb remains unchecked. The germline CDR1 and CDR2 sequences are SGHAT and FQNNGV. The CDR3 spans 16 residues.

The V call is TRBV28, the J call TRBJ2-1; lacking DNA, the TRBD2 call made by TCRdb goes unchecked. The CDR3 consists of 15 residues. In germline, CDR1 is MDHEN, CDR2 SYDVKM. CDR3 sequence: CASGPLAVRYNEQFF.

The chain joins TRBV7-9 to TRBJ2-3. The CDR3 totals 13 residues. Germline V gene lookup returns CDR1 SEHNR and CDR2 FQNEAQ (reference sequence). CDR3 loop: CASSFRITDTQYF.

V usage is TRBV29-1 and J usage is TRBJ2-1; TCRdb's D gene call, TRBD1, goes unchecked for lack of DNA. Germline assignment: CDR1 SQVTM and CDR2 ANQGSEA. The CDR3 has 14 amino acids. The CDR3 spells CSVEAGPVYNEQFF.

The rearrangement uses TRBV20-1 and TRBJ1-1. This CDR3 region has 12 residues. The V gene's germline CDR1 is DFQATT and CDR2 SNEGSKA (reference sequence). CDR3 loop: CSARPEYYGAFF.

This chain joins TRBV27 and TRBJ2-2; TCRdb's D call of TRBD1 is untestable without DNA. Germline lookup yields CDR1 MNHEY and CDR2 SMNVEV (reference sequence). The CDR3 runs 19 residues. The CDR3 loop is CASSFRAGGSQRVGGELFF.

CDR3: CASSLTGGWYEQYF. V and J are TRBV28 and TRBJ2-7; the TCRdb D gene call, TRBD1, has no DNA to confirm it. CDR3 length: 14 residues. Germline V lookup: CDR1 MDHEN, CDR2 SYDVKM.

This chain uses TRBV5-1 with TRBJ2-3; the D gene TCRdb calls, TRBD1, cannot be checked with no DNA. The CDR3 contains 15 residues. CDR1 and CDR2 from the germline V gene are SGHRS and YFSETQ. The CDR3 sequence is CASSQDSPSTDTQYF.

This chain links TRBV3-1 with TRBJ2-5; the TRBD2 assignment by TCRdb is unverifiable without DNA. The CDR3 extends over 16 amino acids. Germline CDR1 and CDR2: LGHDT and YNNKEL (reference sequence). This chain's CDR3 is CASSQVYGGGQETQYF.

The rearrangement links TRBV20-1 to TRBJ2-7; checking the TCRdb D call of TRBD2 is not possible without DNA. Germline V gene lookup returns CDR1 DFQATT and CDR2 SNEGSKA (reference sequence). The length of the CDR3 is 11 residues. CDR3 residues: CSARGAGEQYF.

The CDR3 reads CASSRTGAGQPQHF. This chain connects TRBV9 to TRBJ1-5; TCRdb's D call of TRBD1 is untestable without DNA. Germline V CDR1 and CDR2: SGDLS, YYNGEE. This CDR3 region has 14 residues. Full variable domain (rest looked up from reference TRBV9 and TRBJ1-5): DSGVTQTPKHLITATGQRVTLRCSPRSGDLSVYWYQQSLDQGLQFLIQYYNGEERAKGNILERFSAQQFPDLHSELNLSSLELGDSALYFCASSRTGAGQPQHFGDGTRLSIL.

The chain employs TRBV11-2 and TRBJ2-2; the D call from TCRdb, TRBD2, cannot be confirmed without DNA. CDR1 is SGHAT, CDR2 FQNNGV, per germline. The CDR3 extends over 15 amino acids. The CDR3 sequence is CASSAGLLDTGELFF.

V usage is TRBV4-1 and J usage is TRBJ1-1. The length of the CDR3 is 16 residues. The germline CDR1 and CDR2 sequences are MGHRA and YSYEKL. CDR3 residues: CASSQDLTAANTEAFF.

The CDR3 region is CASSLGRTGTDEQFF. The gene calls are TRBV5-1 and TRBJ2-1; TCRdb outputs TRBD2, but without DNA this stays unchecked. The length of the CDR3 is 15 residues. Germline CDR1 is SGHRS and CDR2 is YFSETQ.

The genes are TRBV7-3 and TRBJ1-2; TCRdb's D call, TRBD1, is unchecked because there is no DNA. CDR1 and CDR2 from the germline V gene are SGHTA and FQGTGA. The CDR3 totals 17 residues. The CDR3 sequence is CASSFPVDRCKDYGYTF.

The chain carries TRBV9 and TRBJ1-3; TCRdb reports TRBD1, a call that lacks DNA to check it against. The CDR3 has 15 amino acids. Germline V gene lookup returns CDR1 SGDLS and CDR2 YYNGEE. The CDR3 here is CASSVEEGPGNTIYF. Looking up the rest from reference TRBV9 and TRBJ1-3 gives the full variable domain: DSGVTQTPKHLITATGQRVTLRCSPRSGDLSVYWYQQSLDQGLQFLIQYYNGEERAKGNILERFSAQQFPDLHSELNLSSLELGDSALYFCASSVEEGPGNTIYFGEGSWLTVV.

The chain carries TRBV7-9 and TRBJ2-7; TCRdb indicates TRBD1, and absent DNA this call remains unverified. The CDR3 loop spans 12 amino acids. CDR1 and CDR2 from the germline V gene are SEHNR and FQNEAQ (reference sequence). CDR3 loop: CASSPLTYEQYF.

The chain carries TRBV6-5 and TRBJ2-1; TCRdb lists TRBD1, though no DNA is available to test this call. CDR1 is MNHEY, CDR2 SVGAGI, per germline. The CDR3 spans 16 residues. The CDR3: CASSYSETGGWNEQFF.